This TCR beta chain comes out of a study of vaccination effects on CD4 cells after COVID-19. Points from the study as a whole: Late in the post-vaccination period, infection-induced and vaccine-induced clones underwent marked clonal contraction.

The data were produced by immunoSEQ multiplex PCR, yet TCRdb's version contains in-frame clones alone and is incomplete. The sample shows about 24,000 clones, about 70% of them seen only once. Under the ViraFEST assay, PBMC were stimulated with viral peptide pools so that antigen-specific CD4+ T cells expanded. Sequencing was performed afterwards. Culture proceeded for more than nine days, and CD4+ T cells were then isolated. Each person got two doses of an mRNA SARS-CoV-2 vaccine, BNT162b2 or mRNA-1273. As regards this clone: Its antigen is unknown.

Trimming shortened V by 5 bases and J by 8 bases, and 12 bases separated the two germline ends. CDR3 size: 13 residues. Per the germline V gene, CDR1 is MNHEY and CDR2 is SMNVEV (reference sequence). This receptor was taken from a human donor who received a COVID-19 vaccine. This specimen consisted of CD4+ T cells from PBMCs cultured with SARS-CoV-2 spike peptides, obtained after COVID-19 vaccination. The V gene is TRBV27, the J gene TRBJ2-2; D unresolved. CDR3: CASSGRVAGELFF. CDR3 DNA sequence: TGTGCCAGCAGTGGTAGGGTAGCAGGGGAGCTGTTTTTT.